Presented here are 30 T cell receptor beta chains from one specimen sequenced in a study of T cells after posttransplantation cyclophosphamide. The naive gate required viable CD3+CD4+ or CD3+CD8+ cells with CCR7+CD45RA+CD45RO-CD95-CD27+CD28+ phenotype. Profiling relied on immunoSEQ multiplex PCR, and the TCRdb table lists in-frame clones only, not all of them. The sample has more than 15,000 clones, 90% to 95% seen once. The sequenced sample was naive CD4+ T cells sorted from blood. The receptors originated from a woman aged 45-65 years in good health and a related stem cell transplant donor.

The V gene is TRBV7-8, the J gene TRBJ2-2, with 7 bases identical to TRBD1. This CDR3 is 15 amino acids long. Germline V CDR1 and CDR2: SGHVS, FQNEAQ. V lost 5 bases, J lost 5 bases, and 8 bases stayed unmatched. CDR3 residues: CASSNDRVRTGELFF. The CDR3 coding sequence is TGTGCCAGCAGCAATGACAGGGTACGGACCGGGGAGCTGTTTTTT. The full variable domain, its missing parts supplied by reference TRBV7-8 and TRBJ2-2, is GAGVSQSPRYKVAKRGQDVALRCDPISGHVSLFWYQQALGQGPEFLTYFQNEAQLDKSGLPSDRFFAERPEGSVSTLKIQRTQQEDSAVYLCASSNDRVRTGELFFGEGSRLTVL.

V usage is TRBV4-1 and J usage is TRBJ1-2, with D uncertain. The germline V gene encodes CDR1 MGHRA and CDR2 YSYEKL. The CDR3 loop spans 16 amino acids. V lost 4 bases and J lost 3, with 18 bases in between. In DNA form, the CDR3 reads TGCGCCAGCAGCCTAAGGACTACGCTAAGGGACTATGGCTACACCTTC. Translating gives CASSLRTTLRDYGYTF.

This chain links TRBV5-4 with TRBJ2-1; the D is unclear. The ends were cut back, 0 bases at V and 5 bases at J, with 6 bases in the middle. The CDR3 totals 13 residues. Germline V gives CDR1 SGHNT, CDR2 YYREEE (reference sequence). Here the CDR3 reads CASSLGPDNEQFF. The CDR3 DNA reads TGTGCCAGCAGCTTGGGCCCGGACAATGAGCAGTTCTTC.

This chain links TRBV5-4 with TRBJ2-1; a possible D gene is TRBD1 (6 bases). The V and J ends lost 2 bases and 0 bases respectively, with 9 bases between them. This CDR3 spans 15 amino acids. In germline, CDR1 is SGHNT, CDR2 YYREEE (reference sequence). The CDR3 region has the DNA TGTGCCAGCAGCTTTTCCAGGGGCTCCTACAATGAGCAGTTCTTC. Translation: CASSFSRGSYNEQFF.

The chain links TRBV30 to TRBJ2-7, with 8 bases fitting TRBD1. Per the germline V gene, CDR1 is GTSNPN and CDR2 is SVGIG (reference sequence). V trimming: 3 bases; J trimming: 3 bases; junction bases outside the gene matches: 10. The CDR3 runs to 15 residues. The CDR3 region has the DNA TGTGCCTGGAGCCCCGGAGGGACAGGCCTCTACGAGCAGTACTTC. This translates into CAWSPGGTGLYEQYF.

V is TRBV4-3 and J is TRBJ1-4; 7 bases match TRBD1. Losses at the gene ends were 5 bases for V and 6 bases for J; bases not matched to a gene: 12. This CDR3 is 16 amino acids long. CDR1 and CDR2 (germline): LGHNA, YSLEER. In DNA form, the CDR3 reads TGCGCCAGCAGCGCCCGGACGGACAGGCCGGATGAAAAACTGTTTTTT. Translating it yields CASSARTDRPDEKLFF.

The count of this clone is one. This chain connects TRBV29-1 to TRBJ2-1; no reliable D call. This CDR3 contains 11 residues. Germline V gives CDR1 SQVTM, CDR2 ANQGSEA. V dropped 8 bases and J dropped 9 bases, with 14 bases sitting between them. The CDR3, as DNA: TGCAGCTCCTCATCCCCGGGTGAGCAGTTCTTC. It is translated as CSSSSPGEQFF.

The J gene is TRBJ2-3, the V gene TRBV4-2; 12 bases line up with TRBD2. Germline CDR1 is LGHNA and CDR2 is YNFKEQ. The length of the CDR3 is 16 residues. V was clipped by 1 base and J by 9 bases; unmatched bases: 8. The CDR3 here is CASSQGGTSGQGTQYF. CDR3 sequence (DNA): TGTGCCAGCAGCCAAGGAGGGACTAGCGGGCAGGGGACGCAGTATTTT.

The genes are TRBV19 and TRBJ1-5, with D tentatively TRBD1 (5 bases). The CDR3 is made up of 13 amino acids. With 6 bases removed from V and 3 bases from J, the gap between germline ends came to 9 bases. Germline-derived CDR1 and CDR2 are LNHDA and SQIVND (reference sequence). Here the CDR3 reads CASRGRVNQPQHF. As DNA, the CDR3 is TGTGCCAGTAGGGGGCGCGTCAATCAGCCCCAGCATTTT.

J is TRBJ2-1 and V is TRBV19; 9 bases agree with TRBD2. J lost 5 bases, V lost 0 bases, and 5 bases had no gene match. This CDR3 spans 16 amino acids. The germline gives CDR1 LNHDA, CDR2 SQIVND (reference sequence). CDR3 nucleotide sequence: TGTGCCAGTAGTATAGATTTGGGACTAGCCGACAATGAGCAGTTCTTC. It is translated as CASSIDLGLADNEQFF.

V gene TRBV6-5 combines with J gene TRBJ2-5, with 10 bases lining up with TRBD1. The last part of the DNA fits TRBJ2-7 better; the J call may be wrong. The germline V gene has CDR1 MNHEY and CDR2 SVGAGI. CDR3 length: 14 residues. CDR3 residues: CASRSGTGVYEQYF. The CDR3 nucleotides read TGTGCCAGCAGGTCCGGGACAGGGGTTTACGAGCAGTACTTC.

This clone came up a few times. This chain links TRBV2 with TRBJ1-3, with D maybe TRBD1 (5 bases). Germline CDR1 is SNHLY and CDR2 is FYNNEI. This CDR3 has 13 residues. V was shortened by 6 bases and J by 1 base, with 7 bases between the two germline ends. The CDR3 region has the DNA TGTGCCAGCAGGGGGGGTTCTGGAAACACCATATATTTT. Protein sequence: CASRGGSGNTIYF.

The V call is TRBV7-3, the J call TRBJ2-2, with D uncertain. Germline lookup yields CDR1 SGHTA and CDR2 FQGTGA. V gave up 6 bases and J gave up 2 bases, with 4 bases separating them. The CDR3 loop spans 12 amino acids. The CDR3 region has the DNA TGTGCCAGCAGGCTAAACACCGGGGAGCTGTTTTTT. Its translation is CASRLNTGELFF.

The chain is built from TRBV2 and TRBJ1-5, with D tentatively TRBD1 (5 bases). Between the trimmed V and J ends, which lost 7 bases and 7 bases, there was a span of 14 bases. Germline CDR1 is SNHLY and CDR2 is FYNNEI. The CDR3 extends over 13 amino acids. The CDR3: CASKKGLGQPQHF. The CDR3 bases are TGTGCCAGCAAGAAGGGGTTAGGCCAGCCCCAGCATTTT.

The chain uses TRBV27 and TRBJ1-1, with 8 bases that match TRBD1. In germline, CDR1 is MNHEY, CDR2 SMNVEV (reference sequence). V trimming: 3 bases; J trimming: 6 bases; junction bases outside the gene matches: 6. This CDR3 region has 14 residues. The DNA for the CDR3 is TGTGCCAGCAGTTTCTACGGACAGGGCGCTGAAGCTTTCTTT. This gives the protein CASSFYGQGAEAFF.

The chain has TRBV19 and TRBJ2-1, with TRBD1 matching over 7 bases. The germline V gene has CDR1 LNHDA and CDR2 SQIVND (reference sequence). Trimming cost V 5 bases and J 5 bases; bases outside gene matches: 9. The CDR3 spans 15 residues. The CDR3 loop reads CASSPDRENHNEQFF. The CDR3 coding sequence is TGTGCCAGTAGTCCTGACAGGGAGAACCACAATGAGCAGTTCTTC.

The gene calls are TRBV18 and TRBJ2-7; TRBD2 is a possible D gene (6 bases). This CDR3 spans 14 amino acids. Deletions cut 3 bases from V and 2 bases from J, with 11 bases between. CDR1 and CDR2 (germline): KGHSH, LQKENI. CDR3 DNA sequence: TGTGCCAGCTCACCGACATGGGAGGCCTACGAGCAGTACTTC. It codes for CASSPTWEAYEQYF. The variable domain in full, completed from reference TRBV18 and TRBJ2-7, reads NAGVMQNPRHLVRRRGQEARLRCSPMKGHSHVYWYRQLPEEGLKFMVYLQKENIIDESGMPKERFSAEFPKEGPSILRIQQVVRGDSAAYFCASSPTWEAYEQYFGPGTRLTVT.

The chain is built from TRBV15 and TRBJ1-2; D ambiguous. V was shortened by 0 bases and J by 1 base, with 9 bases between the two germline ends. The CDR3 runs 15 residues. Germline V gene sequence: CDR1 LNHNV, CDR2 YYDKDF (reference sequence). Written as DNA, the CDR3 is TGTGCCACCAGCAGAGATCGGCGGAGTAACTATGGCTACACCTTC. As protein: CATSRDRRSNYGYTF.

The J gene is TRBJ2-1, the V gene TRBV6-1; D possibly corresponds to TRBD2 (5 bases). Trimming took off 11 bases at V and 4 bases at J, with 15 bases between the two ends. From germline, CDR1 is MNHNS and CDR2 SASEGT. The CDR3 contains 13 residues. The CDR3 sequence: CALRRASYNEQFF. CDR3 coding DNA: TGTGCCTTGAGGCGGGCATCTTACAATGAGCAGTTCTTC.

The chain recombines TRBV11-2 with TRBJ2-7; 9 positions match TRBD2. This CDR3 is built from 17 residues. The ends lost 4 bases at V and 3 bases at J; junction bases unmatched: 13. From germline, CDR1 is SGHAT and CDR2 FQNNGV. The CDR3 sequence is CASSSSASGTRLYEQYF. As DNA, the CDR3 is TGTGCCAGCAGCTCGTCGGCTAGCGGGACTAGACTCTACGAGCAGTACTTC.

The chain employs TRBV30 and TRBJ1-6; 9 positions agree with TRBD1. With V trimmed by 5 bases and J by 7 bases, 3 bases remained unmatched. The CDR3 length is 13 residues. Germline V gene data show CDR1 as GTSNPN and CDR2 as SVGIG (reference sequence). The CDR3 spells CAWGDRVNSPLHF. Written as DNA, the CDR3 is TGTGCCTGGGGGGACAGGGTGAATTCACCCCTCCACTTT.

The rearrangement uses TRBV18 and TRBJ2-3; 7 bases align to TRBD1. The CDR3 covers 21 residues. Germline V gene sequence: CDR1 KGHSH, CDR2 LQKENI. With V trimmed by 3 bases and J by 5 bases, 26 bases remained unmatched. The CDR3 region has the DNA TGTGCCAGCTCACCCCTACCGACAGGGAGCCCAAGCGGCCCCCACGGAGATACGCAGTATTTT. Its translation is CASSPLPTGSPSGPHGDTQYF.

The rearrangement links TRBV4-1 to TRBJ1-1, with a tentative D call TRBD1 (5 bases). CDR3 size: 17 residues. The germline V and J ends were trimmed by 2 bases and 0 bases, with 16 bases remaining between them. CDR1 is MGHRA and CDR2 is YSYEKL in the germline V gene. The CDR3 DNA reads as TGCGCCAGCAGCCAACGACACTGGGGGGGGATGAACACTGAAGCTTTCTTT. It yields the protein CASSQRHWGGMNTEAFF.

The chain has TRBV30 and TRBJ1-5; D not certain. The V end lost 3 bases, the J end lost 3 bases, and 21 bases lay between the germline ends. The CDR3 length is 17 residues. From germline, CDR1 is GTSNPN and CDR2 SVGIG (reference sequence). The CDR3 DNA sequence: TGTGCCTGGAGCGACTTAAGCCGACCTGTGCTCAATCAGCCCCAGCATTTT. This sequence encodes CAWSDLSRPVLNQPQHF.

The gene calls are TRBV19 and TRBJ1-1; D gene ambiguous. This CDR3 is built from 15 residues. Trimming shortened V by 5 bases and J by 1 base, and 14 bases separated the two germline ends. CDR1 and CDR2 (germline): LNHDA, SQIVND (reference sequence). CDR3 bases: TGTGCCAGTAGTCCCCGAGCGGGTACGAACACTGAAGCTTTCTTT. It is translated as CASSPRAGTNTEAFF. Looking up the rest from reference TRBV19 and TRBJ1-1 gives the full variable domain: DGGITQSPKYLFRKEGQNVTLSCEQNLNHDAMYWYRQDPGQGLRLIYYSQIVNDFQKGDIAEGYSVSREKKESFPLTVTSAQKNPTAFYLCASSPRAGTNTEAFFGQGTRLTVV.

This clone was detected only once. V usage is TRBV7-3 and J usage is TRBJ2-1; TRBD1 aligns across 7 bases. CDR1 is SGHTA and CDR2 is FQGTGA in the germline V gene. The CDR3 is made up of 15 amino acids. V lost 5 bases and J lost 0; bases outside the gene matches: 4. For the CDR3, the DNA is TGTGCCAGCAGCAGGGACAGCCGCTCCTACAATGAGCAGTTCTTC. Translating gives CASSRDSRSYNEQFF.

The chain couples TRBV7-6 to TRBJ2-5, with 8 nucleotides matching TRBD1. V trimming: 1 base; J trimming: 5 bases; junction bases outside the gene matches: 9. The CDR3 covers 16 residues. CDR1 is SGHVS, CDR2 FNYEAQ, per germline. The CDR3 DNA sequence: TGTGCCAGCAGCTTAGACGTGACAGGGGAGTGGGAGACCCAGTACTTC. It yields the protein CASSLDVTGEWETQYF.

The CDR3: CASSLQQGRGEKLFF. The DNA of the CDR3 is TGTGCCAGCAGCTTACAACAGGGGCGCGGTGAAAAACTGTTTTTT. J is TRBJ1-4 and V is TRBV7-2; TRBD1 matches at 7 bases. The CDR3 covers 15 residues. The J segment lost 7 bases and the V segment lost 2 bases, leaving 7 bases of the junction unmatched. The germline gives CDR1 SGHTA, CDR2 FQGNSA.

The chain is built from TRBV27 and TRBJ1-5; TRBD1 might be the D (5 bases). This CDR3 has 19 residues. Germline V gene lookup returns CDR1 MNHEY and CDR2 SMNVEV (reference sequence). Trimming took off 2 bases at V and 4 bases at J, with 24 bases between the two ends. CDR3 nucleotide sequence: TGTGCCAGCAGTTTAGGAGCAGGGCGATCAGTGGAAGGAAATCAGCCCCAGCATTTT. This translates into CASSLGAGRSVEGNQPQHF.

This chain links TRBV28 with TRBJ2-5, with D possibly TRBD2 on 5 matching bases. The tail of the sequence fits TRBJ2-7 better, so the J call may be wrong. CDR1 MDHEN and CDR2 SYDVKM come from the germline V gene. The CDR3 runs to 14 residues. CDR3 DNA sequence: TGTGCCAGCAGTTTTGTGACTATACCCTACGAGCAGTACTTC. This sequence encodes CASSFVTIPYEQYF.